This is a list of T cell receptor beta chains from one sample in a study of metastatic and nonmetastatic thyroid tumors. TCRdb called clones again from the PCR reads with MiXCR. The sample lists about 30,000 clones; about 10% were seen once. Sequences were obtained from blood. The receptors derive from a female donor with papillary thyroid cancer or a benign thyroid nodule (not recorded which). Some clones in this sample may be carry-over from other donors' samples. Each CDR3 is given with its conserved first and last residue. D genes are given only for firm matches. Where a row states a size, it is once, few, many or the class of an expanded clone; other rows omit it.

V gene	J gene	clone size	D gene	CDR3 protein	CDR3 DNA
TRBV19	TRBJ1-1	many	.	CASSIDSGHEAFF	TGTGCCAGTAGTATAGACTCAGGGCATGAAGCTTTCTTT
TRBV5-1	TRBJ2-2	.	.	CASSLDEAGHPAELFF	TGCGCCAGCAGCCTGGATGAGGCGGGACACCCCGCGGAGCTGTTTTTT
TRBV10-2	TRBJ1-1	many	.	CASRDRMNTEAFF	TGCGCCAGCAGAGACAGGATGAACACTGAAGCTTTCTTT
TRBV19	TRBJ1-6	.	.	CASSIARGSGNSPLHF	TGTGCCAGTAGTATCGCCAGGGGATCCGGTAATTCACCCCTCCACTTT
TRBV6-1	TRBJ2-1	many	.	CASSERGVNEQFF	TGTGCCAGCAGTGAACGGGGAGTCAATGAGCAGTTCTTC
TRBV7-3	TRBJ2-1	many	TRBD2	CASSLMVGREGRNEQFF	TGTGCCAGCAGCTTAATGGTCGGGCGGGAGGGCCGCAATGAGCAGTTCTTC
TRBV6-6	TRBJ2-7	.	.	CASSYSAAYTYEQYF	TGTGCCAGCAGTTACAGTGCAGCCTATACCTACGAGCAGTACTTC
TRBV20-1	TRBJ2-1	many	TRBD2	CSAGNSGRAHNEQFF	TGCAGTGCTGGAAATAGCGGGAGGGCCCACAATGAGCAGTTCTTC
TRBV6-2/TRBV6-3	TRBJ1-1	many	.	CASSPRGKIEAFF	TGTGCCAGCAGTCCCAGGGGAAAGATTGAAGCTTTCTTT
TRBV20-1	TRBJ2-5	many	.	CSARWAGETQYF	TGCAGTGCTAGATGGGCCGGGGAGACCCAGTACTTC
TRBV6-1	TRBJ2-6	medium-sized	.	CASSQQGSSSGANVLTF	TGTGCCAGCAGTCAACAGGGATCTAGCTCTGGGGCCAACGTCCTGACTTTC
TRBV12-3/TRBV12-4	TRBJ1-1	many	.	CASSPPWGLNTEAFF	TGTGCCAGCAGCCCTCCCTGGGGGCTGAACACTGAAGCTTTCTTT
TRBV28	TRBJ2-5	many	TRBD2	CASSSRAGLVETQYF	TGTGCCAGCAGTTCCCGCGCGGGACTAGTAGAGACCCAGTACTTC
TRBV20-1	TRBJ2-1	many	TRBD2	CSAGDGLAATDNEQFF	TGCAGTGCTGGGGATGGACTAGCGGCGACCGACAATGAGCAGTTCTTC
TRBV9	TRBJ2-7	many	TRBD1	CASSVTGQGDGLDF	TGTGCCAGCAGTGTAACGGGACAGGGGGATGGTTTGGACTTC
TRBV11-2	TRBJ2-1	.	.	CASSTSLDEQFF	TGTGCCAGCAGCACATCTCTCGATGAGCAGTTCTTC
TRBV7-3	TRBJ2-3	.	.	CGSSSRWSFPQYF	TGTGGGAGCAGCTCACGGTGGAGCTTCCCGCAGTATTTT
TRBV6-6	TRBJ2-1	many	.	CASSYSNTGVIYNEQFF	TGTGCCAGCAGTTACTCGAACACGGGAGTTATCTACAATGAGCAGTTCTTC
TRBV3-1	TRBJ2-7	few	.	CASSPVSGAGSYEQYF	TGTGCCAGCAGCCCCGTATCCGGGGCAGGTTCCTACGAGCAGTACTTC
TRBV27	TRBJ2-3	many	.	CASSLSRFTDTQYF	TGTGCCAGCAGTTTATCGCGCTTCACAGATACGCAGTATTTT
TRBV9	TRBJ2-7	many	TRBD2	CASSAGLAGDLDEQYF	TGTGCCAGCAGCGCGGGACTAGCGGGAGATCTGGACGAGCAGTACTTC
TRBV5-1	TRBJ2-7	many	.	CASSSRVQGAYEQYF	TGCGCCAGCAGCTCCCGGGTACAAGGGGCCTACGAGCAGTACTTC
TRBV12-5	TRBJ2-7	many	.	CASGPGQFCGFYEQYF	TGTGCTAGTGGACCCGGACAGTTCTGTGGGTTCTACGAGCAGTACTTC
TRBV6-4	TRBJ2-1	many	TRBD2	CASRTSGGAGDEQFF	TGTGCCAGCAGGACTAGCGGGGGGGCCGGGGATGAGCAGTTCTTC
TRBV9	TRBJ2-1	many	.	CASSGLTGLSSYNEQFF	TGTGCCAGCAGCGGACTGACAGGTTTGAGCTCCTACAATGAGCAGTTCTTC
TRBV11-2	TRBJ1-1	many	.	CASSLEADTEAFF	TGTGCCAGCAGCTTAGAGGCGGACACTGAAGCTTTCTTT
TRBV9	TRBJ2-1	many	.	CASSVKAGPRNEQFF	TGTGCCAGCAGCGTAAAAGCGGGCCCCCGAAATGAGCAGTTCTTC
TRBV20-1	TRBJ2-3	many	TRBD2	CSAALSGGRDTQYF	TGCAGTGCTGCCCTTAGCGGGGGCCGGGATACGCAGTATTTT
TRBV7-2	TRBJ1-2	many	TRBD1	CASSFSGTGAAIGYTF	TGTGCCAGCAGCTTCTCAGGGACAGGGGCCGCTATAGGCTACACCTTC
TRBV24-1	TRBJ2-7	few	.	CATSDSNRDEQYF	TGTGCCACCAGTGATAGCAACAGGGACGAGCAGTACTTC
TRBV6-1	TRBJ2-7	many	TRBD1	CASTPTAGQGYF	TGTGCCAGCACCCCGACGGCAGGACAGGGGTACTTC
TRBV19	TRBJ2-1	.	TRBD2	CASSIDLPLAGDYNEQFF	TGTGCCAGTAGTATAGATCTCCCACTAGCGGGAGATTACAATGAGCAGTTCTTC
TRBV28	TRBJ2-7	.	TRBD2	CASSAPSGGGIEQYF	TGTGCCAGCAGCGCACCGTCCGGGGGAGGGATCGAGCAGTACTTC
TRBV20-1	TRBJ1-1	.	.	CSALKEGDTEAFF	TGCAGTGCCCTAAAGGAAGGGGACACTGAAGCTTTCTTT
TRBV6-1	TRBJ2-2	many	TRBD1	CASTRDRGLTNTGELFF	TGTGCCAGCACTCGGGACAGGGGCCTTACTAACACCGGGGAGCTGTTTTTT
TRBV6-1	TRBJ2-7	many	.	CASSWETDIFPSYEQYF	TGTGCCAGCAGTTGGGAGACAGACATCTTCCCTTCCTACGAGCAGTACTTC
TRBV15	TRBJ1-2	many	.	CATSRADGNYGYTF	TGTGCCACCAGCAGAGCGGACGGAAACTATGGCTACACCTTC
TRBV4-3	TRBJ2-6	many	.	CASSQDQTSGANVLTF	TGCGCCAGCAGCCAAGATCAGACCTCTGGGGCCAACGTCCTGACTTTC